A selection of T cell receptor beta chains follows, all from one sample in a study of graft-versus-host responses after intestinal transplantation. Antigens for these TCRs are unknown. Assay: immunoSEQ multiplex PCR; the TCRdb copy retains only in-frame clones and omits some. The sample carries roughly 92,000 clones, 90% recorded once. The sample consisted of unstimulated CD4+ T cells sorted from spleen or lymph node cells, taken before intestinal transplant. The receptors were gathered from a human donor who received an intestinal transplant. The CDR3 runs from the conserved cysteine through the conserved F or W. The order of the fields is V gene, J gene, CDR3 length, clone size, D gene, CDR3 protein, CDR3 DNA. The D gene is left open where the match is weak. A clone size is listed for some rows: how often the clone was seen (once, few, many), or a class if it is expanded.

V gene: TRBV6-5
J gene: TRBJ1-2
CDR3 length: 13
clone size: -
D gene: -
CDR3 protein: CASSPNRIGGYTF
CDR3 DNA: TGTGCCAGCAGCCCGAACAGGATTGGGGGCTACACCTTC

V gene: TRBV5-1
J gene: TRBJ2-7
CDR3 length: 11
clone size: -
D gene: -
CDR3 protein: CASSGAYEQYF
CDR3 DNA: TGCGCCAGCAGCGGAGCCTACGAGCAGTACTTC

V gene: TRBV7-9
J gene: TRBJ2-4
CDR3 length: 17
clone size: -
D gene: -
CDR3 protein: CASSLSYGDRAKNIQYF
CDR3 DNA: TGTGCCAGCAGCTTATCCTACGGGGATCGGGCCAAAAACATTCAGTACTTC

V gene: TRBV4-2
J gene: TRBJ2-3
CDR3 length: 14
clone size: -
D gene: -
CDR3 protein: CASSPRGAEDTQYF
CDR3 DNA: TGTGCCAGCAGCCCCCGGGGGGCGGAGGATACGCAGTATTTT

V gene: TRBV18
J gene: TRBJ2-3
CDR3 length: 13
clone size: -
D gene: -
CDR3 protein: CASSPPVVDTQYF
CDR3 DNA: TGTGCCAGCTCACCCCCCGTTGTGGATACGCAGTATTTT

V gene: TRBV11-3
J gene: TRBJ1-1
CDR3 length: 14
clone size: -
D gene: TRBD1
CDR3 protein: CASSRGTAYTEAFF
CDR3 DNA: TGTGCCAGCAGCCGGGGGACAGCGTACACTGAAGCTTTCTTT

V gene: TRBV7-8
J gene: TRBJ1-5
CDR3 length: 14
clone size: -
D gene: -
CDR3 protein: CASSPQSLQGPQHF
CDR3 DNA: TGTGCCAGCAGCCCCCAGAGCCTCCAGGGGCCCCAGCATTTT

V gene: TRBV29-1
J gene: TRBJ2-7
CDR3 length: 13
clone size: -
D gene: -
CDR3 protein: CSVQAGISYEQYF
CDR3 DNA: TGCAGCGTTCAGGCGGGGATCTCCTACGAGCAGTACTTC

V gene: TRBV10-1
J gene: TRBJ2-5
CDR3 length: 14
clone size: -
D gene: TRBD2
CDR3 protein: CASSPTRLAETQYF
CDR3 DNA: TGCGCCAGCAGTCCAACCCGACTAGCGGAGACCCAGTACTTC

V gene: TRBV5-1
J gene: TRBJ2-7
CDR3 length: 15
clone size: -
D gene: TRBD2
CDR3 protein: CASSFRGGVVDEQYF
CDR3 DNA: TGCGCCAGCAGCTTTCGGGGGGGGGTCGTCGACGAGCAGTACTTC

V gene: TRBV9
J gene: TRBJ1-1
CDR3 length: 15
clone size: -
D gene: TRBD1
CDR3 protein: CASSFRDRADTEAFF
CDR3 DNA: TGTGCCAGCAGCTTCAGGGACAGGGCTGACACTGAAGCTTTCTTT

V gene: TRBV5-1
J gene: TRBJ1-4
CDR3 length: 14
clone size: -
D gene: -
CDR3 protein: CASSAAGPPEKLFF
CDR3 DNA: TGCGCCAGCAGCGCGGCGGGCCCCCCGGAAAAACTGTTTTTT

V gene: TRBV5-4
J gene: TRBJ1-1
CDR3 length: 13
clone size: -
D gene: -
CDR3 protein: CASSLGRAPEAFF
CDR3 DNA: TGTGCCAGCAGCTTGGGCAGGGCCCCTGAAGCTTTCTTT

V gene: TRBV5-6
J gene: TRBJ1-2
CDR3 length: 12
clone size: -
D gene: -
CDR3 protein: CASSLGPDGYTF
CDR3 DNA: TGTGCCAGCAGCTTGGGTCCGGATGGCTACACCTTC

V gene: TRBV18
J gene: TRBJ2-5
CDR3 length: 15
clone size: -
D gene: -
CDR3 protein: CASSPGGHPTETQYF
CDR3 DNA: TGTGCCAGCTCACCAGGCGGACACCCCACGGAGACCCAGTACTTC

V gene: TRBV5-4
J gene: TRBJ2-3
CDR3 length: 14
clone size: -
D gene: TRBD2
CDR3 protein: CASSDGGGADTQYF
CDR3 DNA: TGTGCCAGCAGTGACGGGGGGGGCGCAGATACGCAGTATTTT

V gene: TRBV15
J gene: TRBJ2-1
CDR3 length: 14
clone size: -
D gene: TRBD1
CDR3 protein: CATSRVTGGLEQFF
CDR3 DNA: TGTGCCACCAGCAGAGTCACAGGGGGCCTTGAGCAGTTCTTC

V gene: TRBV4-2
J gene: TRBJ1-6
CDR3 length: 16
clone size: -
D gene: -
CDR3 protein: CASSQDEAGSRSPLHF
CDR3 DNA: TGTGCCAGCAGCCAAGATGAAGCAGGGTCCCGTTCACCCCTCCACTTT

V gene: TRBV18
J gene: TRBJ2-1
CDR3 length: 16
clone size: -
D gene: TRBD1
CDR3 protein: CASSPRTGPPYNEQFF
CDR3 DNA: TGTGCCAGCTCACCACGGACAGGGCCCCCGTACAATGAGCAGTTCTTC

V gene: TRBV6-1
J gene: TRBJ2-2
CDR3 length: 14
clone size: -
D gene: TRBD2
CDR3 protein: CASSVGGFTGELFF
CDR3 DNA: TGTGCCAGCAGTGTGGGGGGGTTCACCGGGGAGCTGTTTTTT

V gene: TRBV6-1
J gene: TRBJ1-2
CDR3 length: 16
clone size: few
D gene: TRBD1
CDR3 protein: CASSEAWTGGFYGYTF
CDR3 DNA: TGTGCCAGCAGTGAAGCCTGGACAGGCGGATTCTATGGCTACACCTTC

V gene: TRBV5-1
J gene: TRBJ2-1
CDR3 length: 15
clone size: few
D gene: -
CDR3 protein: CASSLGVGGYNEQFF
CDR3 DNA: TGCGCCAGCAGCTTGGGAGTTGGCGGATACAATGAGCAGTTCTTC

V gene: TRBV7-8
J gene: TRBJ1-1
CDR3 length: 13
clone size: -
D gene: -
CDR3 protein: CASSLVKGGFAFF
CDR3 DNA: TGTGCCAGCAGCTTAGTTAAGGGGGGGTTCGCTTTCTTT

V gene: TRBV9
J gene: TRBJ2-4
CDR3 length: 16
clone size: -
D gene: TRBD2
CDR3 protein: CASSARGGGGMNIQYF
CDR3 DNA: TGTGCCAGCAGCGCCCGGGGGGGAGGTGGGATGAACATTCAGTACTTC

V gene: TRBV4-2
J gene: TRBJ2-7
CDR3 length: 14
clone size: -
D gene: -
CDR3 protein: CASSQDPEAYEQYF
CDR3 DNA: TGTGCCAGCAGCCAAGATCCAGAGGCCTACGAGCAGTACTTC

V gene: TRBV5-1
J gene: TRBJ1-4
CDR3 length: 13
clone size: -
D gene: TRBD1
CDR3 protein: CASSWTGLEKLFF
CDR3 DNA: TGCGCCAGCAGCTGGACAGGTCTCGAAAAACTGTTTTTT

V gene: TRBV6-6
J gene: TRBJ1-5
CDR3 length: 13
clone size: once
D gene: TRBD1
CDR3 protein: CASSWGQNQPQHF
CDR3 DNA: TGTGCCAGCAGTTGGGGACAGAATCAGCCCCAGCATTTT

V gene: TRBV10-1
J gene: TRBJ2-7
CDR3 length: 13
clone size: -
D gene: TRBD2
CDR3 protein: CASSGTSDYEQYF
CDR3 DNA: TGCGCCAGCAGTGGGACTAGCGACTACGAGCAGTACTTC

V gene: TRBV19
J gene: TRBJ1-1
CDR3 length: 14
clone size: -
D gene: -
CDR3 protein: CASNFDGRNTEAFF
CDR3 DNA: TGTGCCAGTAATTTCGACGGGAGGAACACTGAAGCTTTCTTT

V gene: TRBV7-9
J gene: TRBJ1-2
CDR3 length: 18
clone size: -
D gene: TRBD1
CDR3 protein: CASSPRPLGTASNYGYTF
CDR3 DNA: TGTGCCAGCAGCCCGCGGCCCCTCGGGACAGCTTCTAACTATGGCTACACCTTC

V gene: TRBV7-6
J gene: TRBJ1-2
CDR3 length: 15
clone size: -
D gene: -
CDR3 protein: CASSPLAGASYGYTF
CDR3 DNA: TGTGCCAGCAGCCCTCTTGCTGGAGCGAGTTATGGCTACACCTTC

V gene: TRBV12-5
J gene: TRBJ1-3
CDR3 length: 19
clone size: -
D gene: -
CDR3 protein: CASGFPLRDNSPGGNTIYF
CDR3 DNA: TGTGCTAGTGGTTTCCCCCTTCGGGACAATTCTCCAGGGGGAAACACCATATATTTT

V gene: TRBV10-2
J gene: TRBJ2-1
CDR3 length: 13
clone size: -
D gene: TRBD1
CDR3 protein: CASTQGHYNEQFF
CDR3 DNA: TGCGCCAGCACACAGGGGCACTACAATGAGCAGTTCTTC

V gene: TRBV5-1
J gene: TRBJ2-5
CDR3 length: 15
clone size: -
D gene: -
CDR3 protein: CASSLGGGLQETQYF
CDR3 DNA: TGCGCCAGCAGCTTGGGTGGGGGCCTCCAAGAGACCCAGTACTTC

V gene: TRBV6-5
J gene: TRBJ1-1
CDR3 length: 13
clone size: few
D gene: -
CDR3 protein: CASSYRSNTEAFF
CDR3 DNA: TGTGCCAGCAGTTACCGGTCGAACACTGAAGCTTTCTTT

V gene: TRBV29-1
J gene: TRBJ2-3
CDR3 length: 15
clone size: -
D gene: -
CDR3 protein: CSVGIGQGSADTQYF
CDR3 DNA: TGCAGCGTTGGTATAGGTCAGGGGTCCGCAGATACGCAGTATTTT

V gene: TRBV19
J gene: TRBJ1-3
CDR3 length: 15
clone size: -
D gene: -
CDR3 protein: CASSNRVNSGNTIYF
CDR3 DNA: TGTGCCAGTAGTAACCGGGTTAACTCTGGAAACACCATATATTTT

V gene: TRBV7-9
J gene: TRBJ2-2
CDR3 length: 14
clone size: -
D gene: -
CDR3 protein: CASPGTTNTGELFF
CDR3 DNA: TGTGCCAGCCCCGGGACAACCAACACCGGGGAGCTGTTTTTT

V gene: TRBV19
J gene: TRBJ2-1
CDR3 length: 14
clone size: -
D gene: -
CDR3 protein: CASSIGQRHNEQFF
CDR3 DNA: TGTGCCAGTAGTATAGGCCAGCGACACAATGAGCAGTTCTTC

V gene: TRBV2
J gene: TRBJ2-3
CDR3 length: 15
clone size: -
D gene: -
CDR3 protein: CASTQLAPRVDTQYF
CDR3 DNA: TGTGCCAGCACCCAACTAGCCCCTAGGGTAGATACGCAGTATTTT

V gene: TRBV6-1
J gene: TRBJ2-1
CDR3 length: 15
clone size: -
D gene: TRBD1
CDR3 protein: CASRLGTGSYNEQFF
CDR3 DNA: TGTGCCAGCAGGTTGGGGACAGGGTCCTACAATGAGCAGTTCTTC

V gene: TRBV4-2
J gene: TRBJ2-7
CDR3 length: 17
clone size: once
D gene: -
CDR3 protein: CASSQDLSPGVVYEQYF
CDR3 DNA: TGTGCCAGCAGCCAAGATCTCTCTCCAGGGGTCGTCTACGAGCAGTACTTC

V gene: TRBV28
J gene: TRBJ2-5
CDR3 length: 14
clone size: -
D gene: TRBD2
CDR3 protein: CASSIGGGPETQYF
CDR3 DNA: TGTGCCAGCAGTATCGGGGGGGGCCCGGAGACCCAGTACTTC

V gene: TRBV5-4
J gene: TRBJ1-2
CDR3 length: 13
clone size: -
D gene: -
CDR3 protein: CASSLDGNYGYTF
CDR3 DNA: TGTGCCAGCAGCTTGGACGGTAACTATGGCTACACCTTC

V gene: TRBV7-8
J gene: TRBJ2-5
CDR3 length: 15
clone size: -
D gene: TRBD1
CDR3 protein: CASSLWAGGQETQYF
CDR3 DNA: TGTGCCAGCAGCTTATGGGCAGGGGGCCAAGAGACCCAGTACTTC

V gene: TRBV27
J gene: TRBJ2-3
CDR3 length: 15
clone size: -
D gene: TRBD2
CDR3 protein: CASRLWGGNTDTQYF
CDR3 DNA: TGTGCCAGCAGGTTATGGGGGGGGAACACAGATACGCAGTATTTT

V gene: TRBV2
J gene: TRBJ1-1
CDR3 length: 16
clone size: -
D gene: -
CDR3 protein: CASSDPRGGGNTEAFF
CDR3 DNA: TGTGCCAGCAGTGACCCTCGAGGGGGGGGGAACACTGAAGCTTTCTTT

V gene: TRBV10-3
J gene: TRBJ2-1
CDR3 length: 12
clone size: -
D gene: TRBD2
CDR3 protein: CAISATSGEQFF
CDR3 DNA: TGTGCCATCAGTGCGACTAGCGGGGAGCAGTTCTTC

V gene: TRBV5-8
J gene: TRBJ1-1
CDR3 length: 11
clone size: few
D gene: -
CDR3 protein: CASRGGTEAFF
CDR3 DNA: TGTGCCAGCAGGGGGGGCACTGAAGCTTTCTTT

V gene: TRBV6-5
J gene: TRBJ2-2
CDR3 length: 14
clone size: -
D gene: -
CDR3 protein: CASSIRQAWGELFF
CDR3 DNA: TGTGCCAGCAGTATTCGACAGGCGTGGGGGGAGCTGTTTTTT

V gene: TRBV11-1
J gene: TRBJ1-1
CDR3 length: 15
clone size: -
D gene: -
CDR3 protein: CASSLGGVKNTEAFF
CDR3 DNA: TGTGCCAGCAGCTTAGGGGGCGTCAAGAACACTGAAGCTTTCTTT

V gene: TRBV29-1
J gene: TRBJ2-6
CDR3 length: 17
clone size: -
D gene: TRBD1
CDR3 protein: CSVDTGTGGSGANVLTF
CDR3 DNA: TGCAGCGTAGACACCGGGACAGGGGGGTCTGGGGCCAACGTCCTGACTTTC

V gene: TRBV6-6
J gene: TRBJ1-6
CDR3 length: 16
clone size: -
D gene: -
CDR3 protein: CASSYSAGRGYSPLHF
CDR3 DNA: TGTGCCAGCAGTTACTCGGCAGGGCGGGGGTATTCACCCCTCCACTTT

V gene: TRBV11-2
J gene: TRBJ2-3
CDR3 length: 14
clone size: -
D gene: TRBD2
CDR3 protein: CASSPGGSTDTQYF
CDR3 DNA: TGTGCCAGCAGCCCCGGGGGGAGCACAGATACGCAGTATTTT

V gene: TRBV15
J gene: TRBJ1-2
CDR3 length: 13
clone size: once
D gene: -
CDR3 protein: CATSRTGDYGYTF
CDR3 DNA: TGTGCCACCAGCAGAACCGGGGACTATGGCTACACCTTC

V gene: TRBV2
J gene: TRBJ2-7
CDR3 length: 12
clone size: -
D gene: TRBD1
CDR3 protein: CASSEPGQGQYF
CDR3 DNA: TGTGCCAGCAGTGAACCGGGACAGGGGCAGTACTTC

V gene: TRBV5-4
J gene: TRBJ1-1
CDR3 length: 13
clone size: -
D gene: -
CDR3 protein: CASSRDWSTEAFF
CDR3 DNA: TGTGCCAGCAGCCGGGACTGGAGCACTGAAGCTTTCTTT

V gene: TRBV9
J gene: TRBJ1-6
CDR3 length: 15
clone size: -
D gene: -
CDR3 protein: CASSVGGSSNSPLHF
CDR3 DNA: TGTGCCAGCAGCGTAGGAGGCAGTTCTAATTCACCCCTCCACTTT

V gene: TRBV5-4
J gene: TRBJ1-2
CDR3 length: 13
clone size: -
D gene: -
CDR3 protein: CASSPHSYYGYTF
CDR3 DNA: TGTGCCAGCAGCCCTCACAGCTACTATGGCTACACCTTC

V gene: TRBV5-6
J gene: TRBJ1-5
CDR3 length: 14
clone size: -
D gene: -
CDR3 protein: CASSLGGYNQPQHF
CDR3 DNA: TGTGCCAGCAGCTTGGGAGGGTACAATCAGCCCCAGCATTTT